The 30 T cell receptor beta chains below were found in one sample sequenced in a study of CD8 T cells in ankylosing spondylitis. TCRdb used MiXCR to reprocess the 5' RACE reads, holding one entry per CDR3 protein. The sample gives 200,000 to 250,000 distinct CDR3 sequences, roughly a third of which show up once; about 4.2% is in the top ten. Source material: blood, either unsorted or a sorted T cell fraction (not recorded which). These receptors were obtained from a male donor with ankylosing spondylitis or in good health (not recorded which).

This rearrangement joins TRBV12-3 or TRBV12-4 to TRBJ1-5; D perhaps matches TRBD1 (6 bases). CDR3 length: 15 residues. V gave up 3 bases and J gave up 3 bases, with 12 bases separating them. The CDR3 region has the DNA TGTGCCAGCAGTTTCGCGACAGGCCTCAATCAGCCCCAGCATTTT. This codes for CASSFATGLNQPQHF.

This clonotype was seen a few times. The chain is built from TRBV12-3 or TRBV12-4 and TRBJ2-1; a weak D match, TRBD2 (6 bases). This CDR3 has 14 residues. V was shortened by 11 bases and J by 4 bases, with 18 bases between the two germline ends. CDR3 in amino acids: CASTEVADYNEQFF. In nucleotides, the CDR3 is TGTGCCTCCACCGAGGTAGCGGATTACAATGAGCAGTTCTTC.

The chain recombines TRBV6-1 with TRBJ1-2, with TRBD1 matching over 7 bases. J was trimmed by 4 bases and V by 6 bases; bases with no gene match: 8. The CDR3 has 14 amino acids. Germline CDR1 is MNHNS and CDR2 is SASEGT. DNA of the CDR3: TGTGCCAGCAGCCAGGGGGGGTCTCTCTATGGCTACACCTTC. This codes for CASSQGGSLYGYTF.

This chain joins TRBV20-1 and TRBJ2-1, with D maybe TRBD2 (6 bases). The CDR3 extends over 14 amino acids. CDR1 is DFQATT and CDR2 is SNEGSKA in the germline V gene (reference sequence). Trimming left V 3 bases short and J 7 bases short, with 16 bases between. For the CDR3, the DNA is TGCAGTGCTAGGAACGGGCGGGCGGGGAATGAGCAGTTCTTC. The encoded protein is CSARNGRAGNEQFF.

This clonotype showed up just a few times. This chain's CDR3 is CASSLDGDRGQPQHF. The CDR3 DNA is TGCGCCAGCAGCCTGGATGGGGACCGAGGGCAGCCCCAGCATTTT. The rearrangement uses TRBV5-1 and TRBJ1-5; the D gene is possibly TRBD1 (5 bases). Germline assignment: CDR1 SGHRS and CDR2 YFSETQ. Trimming pared 4 bases from V and 7 bases from J, leaving 18 bases between. The CDR3 has 15 amino acids.

This clonotype was observed a few times. The chain joins TRBV27 to TRBJ2-1; 7 nucleotides align to TRBD1. Unmatched junction bases numbered 6, after V lost 4 bases and J lost 3 bases. Germline lookup yields CDR1 MNHEY and CDR2 SMNVEV (reference sequence). The CDR3 spans 15 residues. Written as DNA, the CDR3 is TGTGCCAGCAGTTACGAGGGGGCCAACTACAATGAGCAGTTCTTC. It translates to CASSYEGANYNEQFF.

The J gene is TRBJ2-3, the V gene TRBV29-1, with D uncertain. Germline V gene data show CDR1 as SQVTM and CDR2 as ANQGSEA. The CDR3 covers 12 residues. Trimming shortened V by 4 bases and J by 4 bases, and 9 bases separated the two germline ends. In DNA form, the CDR3 reads TGCAGCGTTGGGGATGGGGCAGATACGCAGTATTTT. Translated: CSVGDGADTQYF.

CDR3 sequence: CASSVRGGGFYEQYF. CDR3 in DNA: TGTGCCAGCAGCGTACGGGGCGGGGGATTCTACGAGCAGTACTTC. The chain recombines TRBV9 with TRBJ2-7; TRBD2 agrees at 7 bases. The V gene end was trimmed by 1 base and the J gene end by 3 bases; junction bases not matched to a gene: 7. Germline lookup yields CDR1 SGDLS and CDR2 YYNGEE. The CDR3 covers 15 residues.

This clonotype was recorded a few times. V and J are TRBV20-1 and TRBJ2-6, with a possible D match to TRBD1 (6 bases). Trimming took 6 bases from V and 4 from J, leaving 13 bases between them. The CDR3 spans 14 residues. Germline loops: CDR1 DFQATT, CDR2 SNEGSKA (reference sequence). The CDR3 region is CSAESGAGANVLTF. DNA for the CDR3: TGCAGTGCCGAGTCAGGGGCCGGGGCCAACGTCCTGACTTTC.

V gene TRBV29-1 combines with J gene TRBJ2-5; no definite D call. Looked up from germline, CDR1 is SQVTM and CDR2 is ANQGSEA. The CDR3 consists of 13 residues. The V and J ends lost 1 base and 4 bases respectively, with 10 bases between them. CDR3 loop: CSVEVHSRETQYF. The CDR3 nucleotides are TGCAGCGTTGAAGTTCACAGCCGAGAGACCCAGTACTTC.

The V and J genes are TRBV7-9 and TRBJ1-2, with D hard to call. Germline V lookup: CDR1 SEHNR, CDR2 FQNEAQ (reference sequence). This CDR3 has 12 amino acids. With 4 bases removed from V and 8 bases from J, the gap between germline ends came to 11 bases. The CDR3 DNA follows: TGTGCCAGCAGCTCCACCTGGGGAGGCTACACCTTC. As protein: CASSSTWGGYTF.

In its sample, this clonotype was seen a few times. The V and J genes are TRBV5-5 and TRBJ2-7; 10 bases are shared with TRBD2. With 2 bases clipped from V and 2 bases from J, the junction kept 4 bases outside the gene matches. CDR1 and CDR2 from the germline V gene are SGHKS and YYEKEE (reference sequence). The CDR3 totals 15 residues. The CDR3 here is CASSFGLAVPYEQYF. CDR3 sequence (DNA): TGTGCCAGCAGCTTCGGACTAGCGGTTCCCTACGAGCAGTACTTC.

This chain links TRBV20-1 with TRBJ2-7; 9 bases are shared with TRBD2. The CDR3 totals 14 residues. V lost 5 bases to trimming and J lost 6 bases; unmatched junction nucleotides: 11. From germline, CDR1 is DFQATT and CDR2 SNEGSKA (reference sequence). CDR3 loop: CSAYSSGDLVEQYF. DNA of the CDR3: TGCAGTGCTTACTCTAGCGGGGATCTGGTCGAGCAGTACTTC.

As to this clonotype: Because the CDR3 is missing its conserved closing phenylalanine or tryptophan, this is likely a read error. V usage is TRBV20-1 and J usage is TRBJ2-7; TRBD1 might be the D (5 bases). With 6 bases removed from V and 0 bases from J, the gap between germline ends came to 15 bases. The CDR3 has 14 residues. Germline assignment: CDR1 DFQATT and CDR2 SNEGSKA (reference sequence). In DNA form, the CDR3 reads TGCAGTGCCACCAAAGTGGGGCCCTCCTACGAGCAGTACATC. It translates to CSATKVGPSYEQYI.

The chain couples TRBV7-9 to TRBJ2-1; 7 bases line up with TRBD2. The length of the CDR3 is 14 residues. Germline assignment: CDR1 SEHNR and CDR2 FQNEAQ (reference sequence). J gave up 8 bases and V 3 bases, and 7 bases lay outside the gene matches. CDR3 coding DNA: TGTGCCAGCAGCTTGGGCGGGGGAAACGATGAGCAGTTCTTC. This encodes CASSLGGGNDEQFF.

This clonotype was picked up one time. The rearrangement links TRBV5-1 to TRBJ2-1, with 7 bases lining up with TRBD2. V lost 1 base, J lost 15 bases, and 7 bases stayed unmatched. Germline V gene data show CDR1 as SGHRS and CDR2 as YFSETQ. This CDR3 spans 12 amino acids. In nucleotides, the CDR3 is TGCGCCAGCAGCTTGAATGTCGGGGGGATGTTCTTC. It encodes CASSLNVGGMFF.

The V call is TRBV20-1, the J call TRBJ1-5; D ambiguous. Germline CDR1 and CDR2: DFQATT and SNEGSKA (reference sequence). The V end lost 0 bases, the J end lost 3 bases, and 15 bases lay between the germline ends. The CDR3 spans 16 residues. The CDR3 loop reads CSARDPLDGINQPQHF. CDR3 coding DNA: TGCAGTGCTAGAGACCCCCTGGACGGAATCAATCAGCCCCAGCATTTT.

The chain couples TRBV12-3 or TRBV12-4 to TRBJ1-2; no clear D. With 2 bases removed from V and 2 bases from J, the gap between germline ends came to 6 bases. The CDR3 extends over 13 amino acids. CDR3 sequence reads: CASSLPQNYGYTF. The DNA of the CDR3 is TGTGCCAGCAGTTTACCCCAGAACTATGGCTACACCTTC.

In its sample, this clonotype was seen many times. The chain recombines TRBV20-1 with TRBJ2-2, with D unresolved. Per the germline V gene, CDR1 is DFQATT and CDR2 is SNEGSKA (reference sequence). The V gene lost 0 bases and the J gene lost 6 bases, with 8 bases spanning the gap. The CDR3 extends over 13 amino acids. The CDR3 region is CSARDEIPGELFF. The CDR3 coding sequence is TGCAGTGCTAGAGATGAGATTCCCGGGGAGCTGTTTTTT.

The chain recombines TRBV12-3 or TRBV12-4 with TRBJ2-2; TRBD1 matches 12 bases. V shed 6 bases, J shed 5 bases, and the junction held 7 bases outside the gene matches. This CDR3 comprises 16 residues. CDR3 residues: CASRGQGAIGTGELFF. CDR3 DNA sequence: TGTGCCAGCAGGGGACAGGGGGCAATTGGGACCGGGGAGCTGTTTTTT.

A single count supports this clonotype. The chain links TRBV30 to TRBJ1-6; 8 bases map to TRBD1. The CDR3 runs 15 residues. Germline assignment: CDR1 GTSNPN and CDR2 SVGIG (reference sequence). V trimming: 0 bases; J trimming: 4 bases; junction bases outside the gene matches: 2. CDR3 sequence reads: CAWSVGTGYNSPLHF. The CDR3 nucleotides are TGTGCCTGGAGTGTTGGGACAGGTTATAATTCACCCCTCCACTTT. The full variable domain, rest sourced from reference TRBV30 and TRBJ1-6, is SQTIHQWPATLVQPVGSPLSLECTVEGTSNPNLYWYRQAAGRGLQLLFYSVGIGQISSEVPQNLSASRPQDRQFILSSKKLLLSDSGFYLCAWSVGTGYNSPLHFGNGTRLTVT.

This clonotype was seen more than once but under ten times. J is TRBJ2-7 and V is TRBV12-3 or TRBV12-4; TRBD1 agrees at 8 bases. After removal of 3 bases from V and 0 bases from J, the junction contained 4 bases not matched to a gene. This CDR3 region has 15 residues. The CDR3 DNA reads as TGTGCCAGCAGTTTCGGGGGACAGGCCTCCTACGAGCAGTACTTC. Protein sequence: CASSFGGQASYEQYF.

This clonotype was counted ten times or more. V is TRBV27 and J is TRBJ1-6; the D is unclear. The ends were cut back, 2 bases at V and 7 bases at J, with 6 bases in the middle. The CDR3 length is 13 residues. Germline V gives CDR1 MNHEY, CDR2 SMNVEV (reference sequence). CDR3 loop: CASSLGGNSPLHF. In DNA, the CDR3 is TGTGCCAGCAGTTTAGGTGGCAATTCACCCCTCCACTTT.

Ten or more counts support this clonotype. V and J are TRBV27 and TRBJ2-7; 7 bases are a match to TRBD2. The junction had 9 bases not matched to a gene; V was cut back by 6 bases and J by 1 base. This CDR3 is built from 15 residues. The germline V gene has CDR1 MNHEY and CDR2 SMNVEV (reference sequence). CDR3 sequence reads: CASRTIGGGSYEQYF. CDR3 nucleotides: TGTGCCAGCAGAACCATTGGGGGGGGATCCTACGAGCAGTACTTC.

This chain joins TRBV28 and TRBJ1-1; D is unclear. The germline CDR1 and CDR2 sequences are MDHEN and SYDVKM. Trimming took 10 bases from V and 0 from J, leaving 9 bases between them. This CDR3 has 12 amino acids. CDR3 amino acids: CATRVMNTEAFF. The CDR3, as DNA: TGTGCCACGAGGGTTATGAACACTGAAGCTTTCTTT.

This clonotype has only a few counts. The chain links TRBV24-1 to TRBJ2-5; no definite D call. CDR1 is KGHDR, CDR2 SFDVKD, per germline. The CDR3 runs 14 residues. Trimming left V 1 base short and J 1 base short, with 6 bases between. The DNA of the CDR3 is TGTGCCACCAGTGATTTTGGCAGCCAAGAGACCCAGTACTTC. This codes for CATSDFGSQETQYF.

This chain links TRBV10-3 with TRBJ2-7; TRBD1 matches 8 bases. Losses at the gene ends were 10 bases for V and 1 base for J; bases not matched to a gene: 9. The CDR3 spans 14 residues. The germline V gene encodes CDR1 ENHRY and CDR2 SYGVKD. The CDR3 loop reads CATDRQGSSYEQYF. In DNA form, the CDR3 reads TGTGCCACAGATCGACAGGGGTCTTCCTACGAGCAGTACTTC.

V and J are TRBV20-1 and TRBJ1-6, with TRBD1 identical over 8 bases. The CDR3 totals 13 residues. The germline CDR1 and CDR2 sequences are DFQATT and SNEGSKA (reference sequence). V dropped 3 bases and J dropped 10; count of bases not matched to a gene: 5. This chain's CDR3 is CSASRAGGSPLHF. CDR3 DNA: TGCAGTGCTAGTCGGGCAGGGGGCTCACCCCTCCACTTT.

This clonotype occurred many times. CDR3 sequence (DNA): TGTGCCAGCAGTTACGACAGGGCAGCCTACGAGCAGTACTTC. Translated, it gives CASSYDRAAYEQYF. The gene calls are TRBV6-5 and TRBJ2-7; TRBD1 matches 7 bases. The trim removed 2 bases at V and 2 bases at J, leaving 3 bases unmatched. The CDR3 contains 14 residues. Germline assignment: CDR1 MNHEY and CDR2 SVGAGI.

The J gene is TRBJ1-4, the V gene TRBV12-3 or TRBV12-4; tentatively, D is TRBD1 (6 bases). The CDR3 contains 12 residues. V shed 5 bases and J shed 9 bases, with 10 bases lying between them. This CDR3 reads CASSPGDKKLFF. CDR3 in DNA: TGTGCCAGCAGTCCAGGGGACAAAAAACTGTTTTTT.